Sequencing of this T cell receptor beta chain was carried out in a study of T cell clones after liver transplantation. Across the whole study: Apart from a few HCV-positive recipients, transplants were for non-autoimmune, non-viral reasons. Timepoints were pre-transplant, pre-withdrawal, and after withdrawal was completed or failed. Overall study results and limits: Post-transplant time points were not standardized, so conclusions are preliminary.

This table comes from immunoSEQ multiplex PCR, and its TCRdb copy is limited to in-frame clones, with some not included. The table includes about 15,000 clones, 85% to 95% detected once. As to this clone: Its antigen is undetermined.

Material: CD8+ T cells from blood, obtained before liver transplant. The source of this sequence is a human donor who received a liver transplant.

This CDR3 reads CASSLEYLAPQETQYF. The CDR3 nucleotides are TGTGCCAGCAGCTTAGAGTACCTAGCCCCACAAGAGACCCAGTACTTC. V usage is TRBV7-2 and J usage is TRBJ2-5; D is perhaps TRBD2 (5 bases). This CDR3 contains 16 residues. V lost 1 base, J lost 2 bases, and 14 bases lay in between. Looked up from germline, CDR1 is SGHTA and CDR2 is FQGNSA.